Below, 20 T cell receptor beta chains from the same sample are listed, as sequenced in a study of cytomegalovirus exposure and HLA in healthy donors. PCR employed 60 Vbeta and 13 Jbeta primers. Profiled with immunoSEQ multiplex PCR; TCRdb holds only in-frame clones, not every one. The sample lists 120,000 or so clones; less than 85% were seen once. Sequencing used PBMCs. These receptors were taken from a man in his thirties or forties in good health and CMV-seronegative.

This clone appeared a single time. One end of the junction is discordant with germline, which a read error may explain. The chain links TRBV19 to TRBJ2-1; 8 nucleotides match TRBD1. Looked up from germline, CDR1 is LNHDA and CDR2 is SQIVND (reference sequence). CDR3 length: 11 amino acids. CDR3 residues: CASSHRDRMLF. In DNA form, the CDR3 reads TGTGCCAGTAGTCACCGGGACAGGATGCTCTTC.

This chain connects TRBV7-6 to TRBJ2-1; TRBD2 aligns across 9 bases. Germline CDR1 SGHVS, CDR2 FNYEAQ. This CDR3 is 15 amino acids long. V lost 5 bases and J lost 0; bases outside the gene matches: 2. CDR3 in DNA: TGTGCCAGCAGCCGACTAGCGGTCTCCTACAATGAGCAGTTCTTC. Its translation is CASSRLAVSYNEQFF.

This chain uses TRBV19 with TRBJ1-1; no firm D call. CDR1 is LNHDA and CDR2 is SQIVND in the germline V gene (reference sequence). The CDR3 covers 15 residues. V gave up 1 base and J gave up 1 base, with 10 bases separating them. The CDR3 region is CASSIAVGANTEAFF. CDR3 nucleotide sequence: TGTGCCAGTAGTATAGCGGTGGGAGCGAACACTGAAGCTTTCTTT.

In DNA form, the CDR3 reads TGTGCCAGCAGCTTAGCAGGGGCGGGTGAAAAACTGTTTTTT. Protein: CASSLAGAGEKLFF. This rearrangement joins TRBV13 to TRBJ1-4, with a possible D match to TRBD1 (6 bases). Germline-derived CDR1 and CDR2 are PRHDT and FYEKMQ (reference sequence). V was shortened by 1 base and J by 7 bases, with 10 bases between the two germline ends. The CDR3 length is 14 residues.

The rearrangement joins TRBV7-2 to TRBJ2-1, with TRBD2 matching over 11 bases. V dropped 5 bases and J dropped 4; count of bases not matched to a gene: 4. The CDR3 spans 15 residues. Germline V gives CDR1 SGHTA, CDR2 FQGNSA. The CDR3 nucleotides are TGTGCCAGCAGCCCGTGGACTAGCGGGTACAATGAGCAGTTCTTC. It is translated as CASSPWTSGYNEQFF.

In this sample, this clone turned up a few times. The chain links TRBV30 to TRBJ1-4; D gene unclear. Germline lookup yields CDR1 GTSNPN and CDR2 SVGIG (reference sequence). The CDR3 is made up of 11 amino acids. V shed 0 bases and J shed 8 bases, with 4 bases lying between them. CDR3 residues: CAWSVLEKLFF. As DNA, the CDR3 is TGTGCCTGGAGTGTATTAGAAAAACTGTTTTTT.

The chain recombines TRBV21-1 with TRBJ1-5; TRBD1 was called by the table and not checked on the DNA. TRBV21-1 constitutes a pseudogene. This CDR3 contains 18 residues. The CDR3 here is CASRRDRGRGGSNQPQNF. The DNA of the CDR3 is TGTGCCAGCAGACGGGACAGGGGGCGCGGCGGTAGCAATCAGCCCCAGAATTTT.

This clone has a handful of counts. The rearrangement joins TRBV7-8 to TRBJ2-1; TRBD2 matches at 7 bases. V shed 1 base and J 4 bases; nucleotides not matched to a gene: 7. CDR3 length: 16 residues. Germline V lookup: CDR1 SGHVS, CDR2 FQNEAQ. The CDR3 nucleotides read TGTGCCAGCAGCTTAGGTGGGGCTAGCGGTTACAATGAGCAGTTCTTC. Amino acids: CASSLGGASGYNEQFF. The full variable domain, completed using reference TRBV7-8 and TRBJ2-1, is GAGVSQSPRYKVAKRGQDVALRCDPISGHVSLFWYQQALGQGPEFLTYFQNEAQLDKSGLPSDRFFAERPEGSVSTLKIQRTQQEDSAVYLCASSLGGASGYNEQFFGPGTRLTVL.

This rearrangement joins TRBV9 to TRBJ2-1; D might be TRBD1 (5 bases). CDR3 length: 13 amino acids. CDR1 is SGDLS and CDR2 is YYNGEE in the germline V gene. V gave up 4 bases and J gave up 4 bases, with 9 bases separating them. CDR3 nucleotide sequence: TGTGCCAGCAGCATGACAGATTACAATGAGCAGTTCTTC. It translates to CASSMTDYNEQFF.

The CDR3: CASSESSLRGYGYTF. The CDR3 DNA is TGCGCCAGCAGTGAGTCGAGCTTAAGGGGGTATGGCTACACCTTC. This chain connects TRBV10-2 to TRBJ1-2; D may be TRBD1 (6 bases). Trimming shortened V by 0 bases and J by 5 bases, and 13 bases separated the two germline ends. From germline, CDR1 is WSHSY and CDR2 SAAADI. The CDR3 extends over 15 amino acids.

V usage is TRBV30 and J usage is TRBJ1-2; TRBD1 is a possible D gene (6 bases). This CDR3 has 13 residues. Trimming pared 2 bases from V and 4 bases from J, leaving 11 bases between. The V gene's germline CDR1 is GTSNPN and CDR2 SVGIG (reference sequence). The CDR3 spells CAWSRGEGYGYTF. The CDR3 DNA follows: TGTGCCTGGAGTAGGGGGGAGGGCTATGGCTACACCTTC.

The V and J genes are TRBV5-1 and TRBJ1-6; TRBD1 is a possible D gene (5 bases). The CDR3 spans 13 residues. Trimming removed 3 bases from V and 7 bases from J, with 8 bases in between. Germline CDR1 SGHRS, CDR2 YFSETQ. CDR3 loop: CASSSRENSPLHF. The CDR3 coding sequence is TGCGCCAGCAGCTCCAGGGAAAATTCACCCCTCCACTTT.

The chain has TRBV4-1 and TRBJ1-5; no reliable D call. Trimming pared 4 bases from V and 4 bases from J, leaving 11 bases between. Germline V lookup: CDR1 MGHRA, CDR2 YSYEKL. The CDR3 has 14 amino acids. The CDR3 DNA follows: TGCGCCAGCAGCCGGGAGAACCTAAATCAGCCCCAGCATTTT. Its protein product is CASSRENLNQPQHF.

The V gene is TRBV27, the J gene TRBJ2-1; TRBD2 matches 8 bases. This CDR3 has 15 amino acids. V lost 6 bases, J lost 5 bases, and 9 bases stayed unmatched. The germline V gene encodes CDR1 MNHEY and CDR2 SMNVEV (reference sequence). CDR3 DNA sequence: TGTGCCAGCAGACCAGCGGGAGTAGCCCACAATGAGCAGTTCTTC. Residues: CASRPAGVAHNEQFF.

This chain connects TRBV7-8 to TRBJ2-2, with TRBD1 as a possible D gene (6 bases). V was clipped by 8 bases and J by 3 bases, with 13 bases between them. Per germline, CDR1 SGHVS and CDR2 FQNEAQ. CDR3 length: 14 amino acids. In DNA form, the CDR3 reads TGTGCCAGCCTCCAGGGGACGGACACCGGGGAGCTGTTTTTT. As protein: CASLQGTDTGELFF.

This clone was found a few times. The chain employs TRBV28 and TRBJ2-5, with D tentatively TRBD2 (5 bases). CDR1 and CDR2 (germline): MDHEN, SYDVKM. V lost 2 bases, J lost 7 bases, and 14 bases lay in between. This CDR3 has 14 residues. The CDR3 DNA reads TGTGCCAGCAGTTTAAGGCGTGGGAGCGGGACCCAGTACTTC. This gives the protein CASSLRRGSGTQYF.

The chain couples TRBV5-1 to TRBJ2-1; 9 bases map to TRBD2. Germline V gives CDR1 SGHRS, CDR2 YFSETQ. The V and J ends lost 7 bases and 3 bases, in that order; junction bases with no gene match: 8. This CDR3 is 15 amino acids long. CDR3 DNA sequence: TGCGCCAGCCGTCAAGCGGGAGGAGGCTACAATGAGCAGTTCTTC. Translation: CASRQAGGGYNEQFF.

DNA of the CDR3: TGTGCCAGCAGCTTGAACTATCAGCCCCAGCATTTT. Its protein product is CASSLNYQPQHF. The chain couples TRBV7-8 to TRBJ1-5; no definite D call. Per the germline V gene, CDR1 is SGHVS and CDR2 is FQNEAQ. V dropped 3 bases and J dropped 5 bases, with 5 bases sitting between them. CDR3 length: 12 residues. Drawing the rest from reference TRBV7-8 and TRBJ1-5, the complete variable domain is GAGVSQSPRYKVAKRGQDVALRCDPISGHVSLFWYQQALGQGPEFLTYFQNEAQLDKSGLPSDRFFAERPEGSVSTLKIQRTQQEDSAVYLCASSLNYQPQHFGDGTRLSIL.

This clone appeared a few times. CDR3 DNA: TGCGCCAGCAGCCAAGTAGAGCGGACCACCGGGGAGCTGTTTTTT. Its protein is CASSQVERTTGELFF. V gene TRBV4-1 combines with J gene TRBJ2-2; tentatively, D is TRBD2 (5 bases). CDR1 is MGHRA and CDR2 is YSYEKL in the germline V gene. CDR3 length: 15 residues. Trimming stripped 1 base from V and 4 bases from J, with 10 bases between.

This clone was detected once. The chain couples TRBV30 to TRBJ2-7; D may be TRBD1 (5 bases). The CDR3 has 12 amino acids. With 4 bases removed from V and 5 bases from J, the gap between germline ends came to 12 bases. Germline V gives CDR1 GTSNPN, CDR2 SVGIG (reference sequence). In nucleotides, the CDR3 is TGTGCCTGGAATGGCAGGGTTAACGAGCAGTACTTC. It is translated as CAWNGRVNEQYF.